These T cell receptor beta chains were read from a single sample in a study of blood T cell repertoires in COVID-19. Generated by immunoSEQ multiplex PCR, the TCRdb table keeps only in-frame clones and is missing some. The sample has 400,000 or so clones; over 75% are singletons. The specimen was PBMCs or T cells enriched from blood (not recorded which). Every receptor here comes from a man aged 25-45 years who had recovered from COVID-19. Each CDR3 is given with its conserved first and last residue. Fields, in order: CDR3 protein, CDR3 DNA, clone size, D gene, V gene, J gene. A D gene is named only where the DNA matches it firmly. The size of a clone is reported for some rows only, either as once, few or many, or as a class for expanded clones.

CDR3aa: CASSILRGNTEAFF; CDR3nt: TGTGCCAGTAGTATACTCAGGGGGAACACTGAAGCTTTCTTT; abundance: -; d_gene: -; v_gene: TRBV19; j_gene: TRBJ1-1
CDR3aa: CASSLNQNQETQYF; CDR3nt: TGTGCCAGCAGTTTAAACCAGAACCAAGAGACCCAGTACTTC; abundance: -; d_gene: -; v_gene: TRBV27; j_gene: TRBJ2-5
CDR3aa: CASSLGMRSQPQHF; CDR3nt: TGCGCCAGCAGCCTAGGCATGAGGTCCCAGCCCCAGCATTTT; abundance: once; d_gene: -; v_gene: TRBV4-1; j_gene: TRBJ1-5
CDR3aa: CASSPITGGSYNSPLHF; CDR3nt: TGCGCCAGCAGCCCCATTACGGGTGGCTCCTATAATTCACCCCTCCACTTT; abundance: -; d_gene: -; v_gene: TRBV10-2; j_gene: TRBJ1-6
CDR3aa: CASSLADRVNEQYF; CDR3nt: TGTGCCAGCAGTTTGGCGGACAGGGTCAACGAGCAGTACTTC; abundance: once; d_gene: TRBD1; v_gene: TRBV28; j_gene: TRBJ2-7
CDR3aa: CASRKLAFNEQFF; CDR3nt: TGTGCCAGCAGAAAACTAGCGTTCAATGAGCAGTTCTTC; abundance: -; d_gene: TRBD2; v_gene: TRBV6-5; j_gene: TRBJ2-1
CDR3aa: CASTDAGGGYNEQFF; CDR3nt: TGTGCCAGTACCGATGCGGGAGGGGGCTACAATGAGCAGTTCTTC; abundance: -; d_gene: TRBD2; v_gene: TRBV19; j_gene: TRBJ2-1
CDR3aa: CASGLGQGFAYF; CDR3nt: TGTGCTAGTGGTTTGGGACAGGGGTTCGCGTACTTC; abundance: -; d_gene: TRBD1; v_gene: TRBV12-5; j_gene: TRBJ2-4
CDR3aa: CATSDSGTGNTEAFF; CDR3nt: TGTGCCACCAGTGATTCCGGGACAGGGAACACTGAAGCTTTCTTT; abundance: -; d_gene: TRBD1; v_gene: TRBV24-1; j_gene: TRBJ1-1
CDR3aa: CASRLDEAYEQYF; CDR3nt: TGTGCCAGCAGGTTAGACGAGGCCTACGAGCAGTACTTC; abundance: many; d_gene: -; v_gene: TRBV2; j_gene: TRBJ2-7
CDR3aa: CASSLDRGPQETQYF; CDR3nt: TGTGCCAGCAGCCTCGACAGGGGGCCACAAGAGACCCAGTACTTC; abundance: -; d_gene: TRBD1; v_gene: TRBV9; j_gene: TRBJ2-5
CDR3aa: CSVEEPGSYEQYF; CDR3nt: TGCAGCGTTGAAGAACCTGGCAGCTACGAGCAGTACTTC; abundance: -; d_gene: -; v_gene: TRBV29-1; j_gene: TRBJ2-7
CDR3aa: CASSVTGGSLGEKLFF; CDR3nt: TGTGCCAGCAGTGTCACAGGGGGCAGCCTGGGTGAAAAACTGTTTTTT; abundance: -; d_gene: TRBD1; v_gene: TRBV6-1; j_gene: TRBJ1-4
CDR3aa: CASREQGYYEQYF; CDR3nt: TGTGCCAGCAGGGAGCAGGGGTACTACGAGCAGTACTTC; abundance: -; d_gene: -; v_gene: TRBV27; j_gene: TRBJ2-7
CDR3aa: CASSFVGAEAFF; CDR3nt: TGTGCCAGCAGTTTTGTAGGGGCTGAAGCTTTCTTT; abundance: -; d_gene: -; v_gene: TRBV27; j_gene: TRBJ1-1
CDR3aa: CASPGQGRSPLHF; CDR3nt: TGTGCCAGCCCGGGCCAGGGTAGGTCACCCCTCCACTTT; abundance: -; d_gene: -; v_gene: TRBV5-4; j_gene: TRBJ1-6
CDR3aa: CASGLHVDRASGYTF; CDR3nt: TGTGCTAGTGGTCTACACGTGGACAGGGCGAGCGGCTACACCTTC; abundance: once; d_gene: TRBD1; v_gene: TRBV12-5; j_gene: TRBJ1-2
CDR3aa: CASSLHPEMNTEAFF; CDR3nt: TGTGCCAGCAGTTTACATCCTGAGATGAACACTGAAGCTTTCTTT; abundance: many; d_gene: -; v_gene: TRBV28; j_gene: TRBJ1-1
CDR3aa: CASSVGQANTEAFF; CDR3nt: TGTGCCAGCAGCGTCGGACAGGCGAACACTGAAGCTTTCTTT; abundance: -; d_gene: TRBD1; v_gene: TRBV9; j_gene: TRBJ1-1
CDR3aa: CASTGGNQPQHF; CDR3nt: TGTGCCAGCACAGGGGGAAATCAGCCCCAGCATTTT; abundance: few; d_gene: TRBD1; v_gene: TRBV28; j_gene: TRBJ1-5
CDR3aa: CASSPGTNTGELFF; CDR3nt: TGCGCCAGCAGCCCCGGGACTAACACCGGGGAGCTGTTTTTT; abundance: -; d_gene: -; v_gene: TRBV5-1; j_gene: TRBJ2-2
CDR3aa: CAWSSQGQGSGYTF; CDR3nt: TGTGCCTGGAGTTCCCAGGGACAGGGAAGTGGCTACACCTTC; abundance: -; d_gene: TRBD1; v_gene: TRBV30; j_gene: TRBJ1-2
CDR3aa: CASTRRADAETQYF; CDR3nt: TGCGCCAGCACCCGCAGGGCGGATGCAGAGACCCAGTACTTC; abundance: -; d_gene: -; v_gene: TRBV10-2; j_gene: TRBJ2-5
CDR3aa: CASSPGVDITLHF; CDR3nt: TGTGCCAGCTCACCAGGTGTAGACATCACCCTCCACTTT; abundance: -; d_gene: -; v_gene: TRBV18; j_gene: TRBJ1-6
CDR3aa: CAISSLAGVEQYF; CDR3nt: TGTGCCATCAGTTCGCTAGCGGGAGTCGAGCAGTACTTC; abundance: -; d_gene: TRBD2; v_gene: TRBV10-3; j_gene: TRBJ2-7
CDR3aa: CASSKGTGRARDYGYTF; CDR3nt: TGTGCCAGTAGCAAGGGGACAGGCAGGGCACGGGACTATGGCTACACCTTC; abundance: -; d_gene: TRBD1; v_gene: TRBV19; j_gene: TRBJ1-2
CDR3aa: CASSDAGAAEAFF; CDR3nt: TGCGCCAGCAGTGATGCGGGGGCCGCTGAAGCTTTCTTT; abundance: -; d_gene: -; v_gene: TRBV10-1; j_gene: TRBJ1-1
CDR3aa: CASSYAERSTYNEQFF; CDR3nt: TGTGCCAGCAGTTACGCAGAGCGGTCCACATACAATGAGCAGTTCTTC; abundance: few; d_gene: -; v_gene: TRBV6-2/TRBV6-3; j_gene: TRBJ2-1
CDR3aa: CASSILSGRNTGELFF; CDR3nt: TGTGCCAGTAGTATCCTAAGCGGGAGGAACACCGGGGAGCTGTTTTTT; abundance: -; d_gene: TRBD2; v_gene: TRBV19; j_gene: TRBJ2-2
CDR3aa: CASSREGASDYNEQFF; CDR3nt: TGCGCCAGCAGCCGGGAGGGAGCTAGCGACTACAATGAGCAGTTCTTC; abundance: -; d_gene: TRBD2; v_gene: TRBV4-1; j_gene: TRBJ2-1
CDR3aa: CASSLPAGAYNEQFF; CDR3nt: TGCGCCAGCAGCTTGCCAGCGGGGGCCTACAATGAGCAGTTCTTC; abundance: -; d_gene: TRBD2; v_gene: TRBV5-1; j_gene: TRBJ2-1
CDR3aa: CASSPQGQLTGNTIYF; CDR3nt: TGTGCCAGCTCACCCCAGGGACAGCTCACTGGAAACACCATATATTTT; abundance: -; d_gene: TRBD1; v_gene: TRBV18; j_gene: TRBJ1-3
CDR3aa: CAILYRLLAGGDYEQYF; CDR3nt: TGTGCCATCCTATATCGGCTACTAGCGGGAGGCGACTACGAGCAGTACTTC; abundance: -; d_gene: TRBD2; v_gene: TRBV24-1; j_gene: TRBJ2-7
CDR3aa: CASSKGGAPDREETQYF; CDR3nt: TGTGCCAGCTCAAAGGGCGGGGCCCCGGACAGGGAAGAGACCCAGTACTTC; abundance: -; d_gene: TRBD1; v_gene: TRBV18; j_gene: TRBJ2-5
CDR3aa: CASKPGGPGWDEQYF; CDR3nt: TGTGCCTCGAAACCGGGGGGCCCAGGATGGGACGAGCAGTACTTC; abundance: -; d_gene: -; v_gene: TRBV2; j_gene: TRBJ2-7
CDR3aa: CASSYTGADSPLHF; CDR3nt: TGTGCCAGCAGTTACACAGGGGCAGATTCACCCCTCCACTTT; abundance: -; d_gene: TRBD1; v_gene: TRBV9; j_gene: TRBJ1-6
CDR3aa: CASASRGSGNTIYF; CDR3nt: TGTGCCAGCGCTTCAAGGGGCTCTGGAAACACCATATATTTT; abundance: -; d_gene: -; v_gene: TRBV13; j_gene: TRBJ1-3
CDR3aa: CASITEGNYGYTF; CDR3nt: TGTGCCAGTATCACGGAGGGGAACTATGGCTACACCTTC; abundance: -; d_gene: -; v_gene: TRBV19; j_gene: TRBJ1-2
CDR3aa: CASSQLQEPLHF; CDR3nt: TGTGCCAGCAGCCAACTTCAGGAACCCCTCCACTTT; abundance: once; d_gene: -; v_gene: TRBV28; j_gene: TRBJ1-6
CDR3aa: CASGREADTDTQYF; CDR3nt: TGTGCTAGTGGTCGGGAGGCCGACACAGATACGCAGTATTTT; abundance: -; d_gene: TRBD2; v_gene: TRBV12-5; j_gene: TRBJ2-3
CDR3aa: CASSPPDYEQYF; CDR3nt: TGTGCCAGCAGCCCACCAGACTACGAGCAGTACTTC; abundance: -; d_gene: -; v_gene: TRBV7-9; j_gene: TRBJ2-7
CDR3aa: CASSLTTGLGNQPQHF; CDR3nt: TGTGCCAGCAGCTTAACGACAGGGTTAGGGAATCAGCCCCAGCATTTT; abundance: -; d_gene: TRBD1; v_gene: TRBV7-2; j_gene: TRBJ1-5
CDR3aa: CASSYTSVGSAQYF; CDR3nt: TGTGCCAGCAGTTACACTAGCGTTGGGAGTGCGCAGTATTTT; abundance: -; d_gene: TRBD2; v_gene: TRBV6-2/TRBV6-3; j_gene: TRBJ2-3
CDR3aa: CASKKGATDTQYF; CDR3nt: TGTGCCAGCAAGAAGGGGGCAACAGATACGCAGTATTTT; abundance: -; d_gene: TRBD1; v_gene: TRBV12-3/TRBV12-4; j_gene: TRBJ2-3